A selection of T cell receptor beta chains follows, all from one sample in a study of cytomegalovirus exposure and HLA in healthy donors. The table came from immunoSEQ multiplex PCR; TCRdb's copy has only in-frame clones and leaves some out. The sample holds under 250,000 clones, 85% seen once. The sequencing sample was made of PBMCs. Receptors were obtained from a girl aged 2-10 years in good health and CMV-seronegative. The CDR3 runs from the conserved cysteine through the conserved F or W. The order of the fields is J gene, clone size, V gene, D gene, CDR3 protein. The D gene is left open where the match is weak. Clone size is not always given. Where it is, it says once, few, many or a class for expanded clones.

j_call: TRBJ1-2; clone_size: -; v_call: TRBV7-6; d_call: TRBD1; cdr3_aa: CASSLGTGPYGYTF
j_call: TRBJ1-5; clone_size: -; v_call: TRBV6-6; d_call: -; cdr3_aa: CASSEAAVNQPQHF
j_call: TRBJ1-1; clone_size: -; v_call: TRBV19; d_call: -; cdr3_aa: CASTTRRTEAFF
j_call: TRBJ1-2; clone_size: -; v_call: TRBV12-5; d_call: -; cdr3_aa: CASGLATGVRATYGYTF
j_call: TRBJ2-3; clone_size: -; v_call: TRBV5-1; d_call: -; cdr3_aa: CASSFYGGTSTDTQYF
j_call: TRBJ2-7; clone_size: once; v_call: TRBV9; d_call: -; cdr3_aa: CASSVGDQGAGGRYEQYF
j_call: TRBJ1-2; clone_size: once; v_call: TRBV5-6; d_call: TRBD1; cdr3_aa: CASTMTGGLSYGYTF
j_call: TRBJ2-3; clone_size: -; v_call: TRBV27; d_call: TRBD2; cdr3_aa: CASSFNVREGGDTQYF
j_call: TRBJ2-5; clone_size: -; v_call: TRBV7-9; d_call: TRBD2; cdr3_aa: CASSRASGGSETQYF
j_call: TRBJ1-2; clone_size: -; v_call: TRBV9; d_call: -; cdr3_aa: CASSVGAGGRGYTF
j_call: TRBJ1-6; clone_size: -; v_call: TRBV27; d_call: -; cdr3_aa: CASRRERNHNSPLHF
j_call: TRBJ2-7; clone_size: -; v_call: TRBV5-4; d_call: -; cdr3_aa: CASRPPDSTYEQYF
j_call: TRBJ2-1; clone_size: once; v_call: TRBV9; d_call: -; cdr3_aa: CASSVVVSYNEQFF
j_call: TRBJ2-6; clone_size: -; v_call: TRBV5-4; d_call: -; cdr3_aa: CASSFPLSGANVLTF
j_call: TRBJ2-5; clone_size: -; v_call: TRBV6-5; d_call: -; cdr3_aa: CASSYSQDKTQYF
j_call: TRBJ2-7; clone_size: -; v_call: TRBV11-3; d_call: TRBD1; cdr3_aa: CASSAGQGPYEQYF
j_call: TRBJ2-1; clone_size: once; v_call: TRBV5-1; d_call: -; cdr3_aa: CASTRGNEQFF
j_call: TRBJ1-2; clone_size: -; v_call: TRBV4-2; d_call: -; cdr3_aa: CASSHGPEGYGYTF
j_call: TRBJ1-2; clone_size: -; v_call: TRBV12-2; d_call: -; cdr3_aa: CASRLVSSDRALDGYTF
j_call: TRBJ2-5; clone_size: -; v_call: TRBV11-2; d_call: TRBD1; cdr3_aa: CASSLRDRQTQYF
j_call: TRBJ2-4; clone_size: -; v_call: TRBV5-1; d_call: TRBD2; cdr3_aa: CASSSVSGRAPQNIQYF
j_call: TRBJ2-5; clone_size: once; v_call: TRBV6-5; d_call: TRBD2; cdr3_aa: CASSPSGGKETQYF
j_call: TRBJ2-1; clone_size: -; v_call: TRBV5-1; d_call: -; cdr3_aa: CASSLTGREQFF
j_call: TRBJ1-2; clone_size: -; v_call: TRBV5-6; d_call: -; cdr3_aa: CASSLGQTFYGYTF
j_call: TRBJ1-6; clone_size: -; v_call: TRBV10-1; d_call: TRBD1; cdr3_aa: CASSEDRGESYNSPLHF
j_call: TRBJ1-1; clone_size: -; v_call: TRBV21-1; d_call: -; cdr3_aa: CASSKARTGGDTEAFF
j_call: TRBJ1-1; clone_size: -; v_call: TRBV5-6; d_call: -; cdr3_aa: CASSLFREGTEAFF
j_call: TRBJ2-7; clone_size: -; v_call: TRBV28; d_call: TRBD2; cdr3_aa: CASSLPRASGRAYEQYF
j_call: TRBJ2-7; clone_size: few; v_call: TRBV27; d_call: -; cdr3_aa: CASSPHGERVINEQYF
j_call: TRBJ1-2; clone_size: -; v_call: TRBV9; d_call: TRBD1; cdr3_aa: CASSAVPGQGYGYTF
j_call: TRBJ2-1; clone_size: -; v_call: TRBV5-6; d_call: -; cdr3_aa: CASSLDREQFF
j_call: TRBJ2-6; clone_size: -; v_call: TRBV5-1; d_call: -; cdr3_aa: CASGDRRGANVLTF
j_call: TRBJ2-1; clone_size: -; v_call: TRBV6-5; d_call: TRBD2; cdr3_aa: CASSYSGLAGANEQFF